Below are 3 T cell receptor beta chains sequenced from a single sample in a study of control samples from healthy donors and cancer patients. The table came from immunoSEQ multiplex PCR; TCRdb's copy has only in-frame clones and leaves some out. This sample has 140,000 or so clones, with around 90% found just once. The sample consisted of blood. The receptors come from a man younger than 40 in good health.

The chain couples TRBV9 to TRBJ2-7; D may be TRBD2 (6 bases). The germline V gene has CDR1 SGDLS and CDR2 YYNGEE. The CDR3 covers 13 residues. Trimming took 3 bases from V and 4 from J, leaving 11 bases between them. The CDR3 protein is CASSAQGTYEQYF. Written as DNA, the CDR3 is TGTGCCAGCAGCGCCCAAGGGACTTACGAGCAGTACTTC.

The count of this clone is one. This chain joins TRBV30 and TRBJ1-6; 7 nucleotides match TRBD1. V lost 3 bases to trimming and J lost 7 bases; unmatched junction nucleotides: 3. The CDR3 length is 13 residues. Germline CDR1 and CDR2: GTSNPN and SVGIG (reference sequence). In DNA, the CDR3 is TGTGCCTGGAGGGCAGGGGGGAATTCACCCCTCCACTTT. This translates into CAWRAGGNSPLHF.

Here the CDR3 DNA reads TGTGCCAGCAGTTACTCCCTGGGGCTAGCGGGGGCCAATTACGAGCAGTACTTC. Protein sequence: CASSYSLGLAGANYEQYF. The chain uses TRBV6-2 or TRBV6-3 and TRBJ2-7, with TRBD2 matching over 10 bases. J was trimmed by 4 bases and V by 0 bases; bases with no gene match: 12. CDR1 is MNHEY and CDR2 is SVGEGT in the germline V gene. This CDR3 comprises 18 residues.